The 8 T cell receptor beta chains reported below all come from one sample, sequenced in a study of T cell responses to AZD1222 COVID-19 vaccine. Sequencing was performed with immunoSEQ multiplex PCR; in TCRdb, only in-frame clones are kept and a portion is missing. Of 100,000 to 150,000 clones listed, approximately 85% are singletons. This specimen was peripheral blood, taken 28 days after the second AZD1222 dose. The receptors originated from an adult who received the AZD1222 COVID-19 vaccine.

The chain is built from TRBV21-1 and TRBJ1-3. TRBV21-1 is a pseudogene. This CDR3 region has 17 residues. For the CDR3, the DNA is TGTGCCAGCAGCACCTCCCCCCGTGGGGTTGATGGAAACACCATATATTTT. Translating it yields CASSTSPRGVDGNTIYF.

The chain links TRBV19 to TRBJ1-6, with D tentatively TRBD1 (6 bases). V was trimmed by 4 bases and J by 7 bases, leaving 11 bases between them. The CDR3 covers 14 residues. The V gene's germline CDR1 is LNHDA and CDR2 SQIVND (reference sequence). The CDR3 reads CASSTVTGNSPLHF. DNA for the CDR3: TGTGCCAGTAGTACTGTGACAGGAAATTCACCCCTCCACTTT.

This chain's CDR3 is CASSTLQGDGYTF. The CDR3 DNA is TGTGCCAGTAGTACTCTACAGGGAGATGGCTACACCTTC. The rearrangement links TRBV19 to TRBJ1-2, with a tentative D call TRBD1 (6 bases). The CDR3 contains 13 residues. Deletions cut 4 bases from V and 6 bases from J, with 12 bases between. Germline V CDR1 and CDR2: LNHDA, SQIVND (reference sequence).

The rearrangement uses TRBV9 and TRBJ2-7; D ambiguous. Germline V gives CDR1 SGDLS, CDR2 YYNGEE. CDR3 length: 15 amino acids. Trimming took off 3 bases at V and 6 bases at J, with 19 bases between the two ends. The DNA for the CDR3 is TGTGCCAGCAGCGCAGCTTTGGTCAGTGGTGGCGAGCAGTACTTC. The encoded protein is CASSAALVSGGEQYF.

V usage is TRBV7-9 and J usage is TRBJ1-1; D unclear. Trimming cost V 6 bases and J 0 bases, with 11 bases left between them. The CDR3 sequence is 14 residues long. Germline V gives CDR1 SEHNR, CDR2 FQNEAQ (reference sequence). The CDR3 DNA reads as TGTGCCAGCAGAGCGCAGCCTCTGAACACTGAAGCTTTCTTT. Protein: CASRAQPLNTEAFF.

The gene calls are TRBV2 and TRBJ2-1; TRBD1 aligns across 10 bases. Germline trimming cut 8 bases from V and 5 bases from J; bases unmatched to any gene: 6. The CDR3 is made up of 14 amino acids. From germline, CDR1 is SNHLY and CDR2 FYNNEI. CDR3 coding DNA: TGTGCCAGCGGGAGGGGACAGGGGCACAATGAGCAGTTCTTC. Protein product: CASGRGQGHNEQFF.

The CDR3 DNA is TGTGCCAGTACCCCACAGGTGCGGGGGCTATATAGCAATCAGCCCCAGCATTTT. This translates into CASTPQVRGLYSNQPQHF. V gene TRBV19 combines with J gene TRBJ1-5, with D perhaps matching TRBD1 (6 bases). Trimming removed 7 bases at V and 0 bases at J, with 22 bases between. Germline V gives CDR1 LNHDA, CDR2 SQIVND (reference sequence). This CDR3 region has 18 residues.

V and J are TRBV2 and TRBJ1-6; D gene uncertain. Per the germline V gene, CDR1 is SNHLY and CDR2 is FYNNEI. Trimming stripped 6 bases from V and 7 bases from J, with 1 base between. This CDR3 comprises 10 residues. CDR3 nucleotides: TGTGCCAGCAGAAATTCACCCCTCCACTTT. Protein sequence: CASRNSPLHF.